This TCR beta chain was sequenced for a study of T cell repertoires in cytomegalovirus infection. Study in general: Public TCR beta signatures provided an indication of both CMV infection and a matching HLA type. Study-wide findings and caveats: The ex vivo response was dominated by HLA-C-restricted CMV-specific TCR beta clonotypes. Identification of carriers of CMV plus the relevant HLA was performed using cumulative public TCR beta family frequency.

This CDR3 is 16 amino acids long. V lost 3 bases, J lost 3 bases, and 14 bases lay in between. Looked up from germline, CDR1 is LNHDA and CDR2 is SQIVND (reference sequence). TCRdb ran MiXCR on the reads and lists one entry per CDR3 protein. Of hundreds of thousands of distinct CDR3 sequences detected, 15% to 20% appear once; the ten largest clones hold around 11%. In the case of this clonotype: Its specificity is unknown.

The sequenced material came from PBMCs. The TCR comes from a human donor in good health (CMV status not recorded). Some clones in this sample may be carry-over from other donors' samples. This chain connects TRBV19 to TRBJ1-4, with D tentatively TRBD1 (6 bases). The CDR3 DNA follows: TGTGCCAGTAGTATGAGGACGGGGGCGTCTAATGAAAAACTGTTTTTT. Translated: CASSMRTGASNEKLFF.